These 17 T cell receptor beta chains were all obtained from the same sample, sequenced in a study of blood T cell repertoires in COVID-19. Data came from immunoSEQ multiplex PCR; TCRdb stores just in-frame clones and leaves some out. The table lists 130,000 or so clones, 80% to 90% of them singletons. Sequencing was performed on peripheral blood. These receptors originate from a man aged 55 to 70 with active or convalescent COVID-19.

The chain links TRBV6-5 to TRBJ2-3, with TRBD2 matching over 9 bases. Germline V CDR1 and CDR2: MNHEY, SVGAGI. The junction had 8 bases not matched to a gene; V was cut back by 6 bases and J by 7 bases. The CDR3 sequence is 14 residues long. The CDR3 spells CASSPTSGWNTQYF. The CDR3 DNA follows: TGTGCCAGCAGCCCCACTAGCGGGTGGAATACGCAGTATTTT.

The chain couples TRBV6-5 to TRBJ2-5; possibly TRBD1 for D (6 bases). This CDR3 contains 14 residues. The V end was cut by 0 bases, the J end by 7 bases, with 12 bases between. Germline loops: CDR1 MNHEY, CDR2 SVGAGI. The CDR3 protein is CASSYSGAARTQYF. CDR3 DNA sequence: TGTGCCAGCAGTTACTCGGGGGCGGCGAGGACCCAGTACTTC.

This chain connects TRBV5-4 to TRBJ2-7; 8 nucleotides align to TRBD1. V was clipped by 4 bases and J by 4 bases; unmatched bases: 7. The CDR3 spans 14 residues. Looked up from germline, CDR1 is SGHNT and CDR2 is YYREEE (reference sequence). The CDR3 region is CASSRGQGPYEQYF. CDR3 bases: TGTGCCAGCAGCAGAGGACAGGGACCTTACGAGCAGTACTTC.

Here the CDR3 reads CASSESGLVNEQFF. CDR3 DNA sequence: TGCGCCAGCAGTGAGTCGGGACTGGTCAATGAGCAGTTCTTC. V gene TRBV10-1 combines with J gene TRBJ2-1; weak D call: TRBD2 (6 bases). The germline CDR1 and CDR2 sequences are WNHNN and SYGVQD (reference sequence). This CDR3 is 14 amino acids long. Deletions cut 0 bases from V and 6 bases from J, with 9 bases between.

The rearrangement links TRBV6-4 to TRBJ2-1; 7 bases line up with TRBD1. The V gene's germline CDR1 is MRHNA and CDR2 SNTAGT. The V gene end was trimmed by 4 bases and the J gene end by 7 bases; junction bases not matched to a gene: 1. The CDR3 loop spans 12 amino acids. CDR3 sequence reads: CASSGDSNEQFF. The CDR3, as DNA: TGTGCCAGCAGTGGGGACAGTAATGAGCAGTTCTTC.

The chain carries TRBV5-4 and TRBJ2-3; the match to TRBD2 covers 12 bases. There are 15 residues in the CDR3. From germline, CDR1 is SGHNT and CDR2 YYREEE (reference sequence). Trimming took 2 bases from V and 5 from J; bases not matched to a gene: 3. The chain's CDR3 is CASSFLAGGGDTQYF. The DNA of the CDR3 is TGTGCCAGCAGCTTTCTAGCGGGAGGGGGAGATACGCAGTATTTT.

The chain links TRBV27 to TRBJ2-5; 8 nucleotides line up with TRBD1. Germline V CDR1 and CDR2: MNHEY, SMNVEV (reference sequence). The CDR3 is made up of 15 amino acids. V was clipped by 5 bases and J by 2 bases; unmatched bases: 7. The DNA for the CDR3 is TGTGCCAGCAGTCGCAGGGGGCTCGGGCAAGAGACCCAGTACTTC. This codes for CASSRRGLGQETQYF.

The gene calls are TRBV29-1 and TRBJ1-1; D gene uncertain. Trimming took 5 bases from V and 7 from J, leaving 17 bases between them. CDR1 and CDR2 (germline): SQVTM, ANQGSEA. The length of the CDR3 is 13 residues. This chain's CDR3 is CSVHVPPGLEAFF. The CDR3 bases are TGCAGCGTTCATGTCCCCCCAGGCCTTGAAGCTTTCTTT.

The rearrangement links TRBV5-1 to TRBJ1-4; no reliable D call. Germline CDR1 and CDR2: SGHRS and YFSETQ. V gave up 4 bases and J gave up 0 bases, with 10 bases separating them. The CDR3 contains 15 residues. CDR3: CASSPEAATNEKLFF. Written as DNA, the CDR3 is TGCGCCAGCAGCCCGGAGGCAGCAACTAATGAAAAACTGTTTTTT.

The chain uses TRBV9 and TRBJ2-3; D may be TRBD1 (6 bases). Germline CDR1 is SGDLS and CDR2 is YYNGEE. CDR3 length: 15 residues. Trimming left V 4 bases short and J 3 bases short, with 15 bases between. The CDR3 sequence is CASSTSQGRTDTQYF. DNA for the CDR3: TGTGCCAGCAGCACCTCCCAGGGGAGAACAGATACGCAGTATTTT.

This rearrangement joins TRBV15 to TRBJ1-4, with D possibly matching TRBD1 (5 bases). Trimming took 0 bases from V and 14 from J, leaving 22 bases between them. Germline-derived CDR1 and CDR2 are LNHNV and YYDKDF (reference sequence). CDR3 length: 16 residues. The CDR3 region is CATSRDSRKQESSLFF. For the CDR3, the DNA is TGTGCCACCAGCAGAGATTCGCGGAAACAGGAATCATCCCTGTTTTTT.

The V and J genes are TRBV19 and TRBJ1-1; D may be TRBD1 (5 bases). V was clipped by 2 bases and J by 1 base, with 5 bases between them. The CDR3 consists of 13 residues. CDR1 is LNHDA, CDR2 SQIVND, per germline (reference sequence). CDR3 residues: CASSITGNTEAFF. The CDR3 DNA sequence: TGTGCCAGTAGTATAACAGGGAACACTGAAGCTTTCTTT.

This chain joins TRBV3-1 (or the pseudogene TRBV3-2) and TRBJ1-2; 9 bases are shared with TRBD1. Looked up from germline, CDR1 is LGHDT and CDR2 is YNNKEL (reference sequence). Germline trimming cut 4 bases from V and 6 bases from J; bases unmatched to any gene: 0. This CDR3 region has 12 residues. Here the CDR3 DNA reads TGTGCCAGCAGCCGGACAGGGGATGGCTACACCTTC. This sequence encodes CASSRTGDGYTF.

This sequence joins TRBV7-3 and TRBJ2-7; TRBD2 agrees at 9 bases. Germline V gene lookup returns CDR1 SGHTA and CDR2 FQGTGA. The CDR3 has 15 residues. V was clipped by 0 bases and J by 7 bases; unmatched bases: 7. The CDR3 nucleotides are TGTGCCAGCAGCTTAACGGGCGGGAGGGCCGGAGAGCAGTACTTC. This gives the protein CASSLTGGRAGEQYF.

J is TRBJ2-7 and V is TRBV28; 11 nucleotides line up with TRBD1. Trimming took 6 bases from V and 0 from J; bases not matched to a gene: 4. Germline lookup yields CDR1 MDHEN and CDR2 SYDVKM. CDR3 length equals 15 residues. The CDR3 here is CASRPGTGGSYEQYF. The CDR3 DNA follows: TGTGCCAGCAGACCCGGGACAGGGGGCTCCTACGAGCAGTACTTC.

The V call is TRBV19, the J call TRBJ2-7; D is undetermined. Germline V gene lookup returns CDR1 LNHDA and CDR2 SQIVND (reference sequence). The CDR3 covers 16 residues. Trimming removed 0 bases from V and 4 bases from J, with 16 bases in between. CDR3 nucleotide sequence: TGTGCCAGTAGTATAGAACGTATGGCCCTTCATTACGAGCAGTACTTC. Its protein product is CASSIERMALHYEQYF.

The chain uses TRBV28 and TRBJ1-2; D uncertain. V lost 3 bases and J 2 bases, leaving 7 bases between the germline ends. This CDR3 region has 13 residues. Germline loops: CDR1 MDHEN, CDR2 SYDVKM. The CDR3 loop reads CASSLERNYGYTF. The CDR3 coding sequence is TGTGCCAGCAGTTTGGAGAGAAACTATGGCTACACCTTC.